These 22 T cell receptor beta chains came from one sample sequenced in a study of shared clonotypes between healthy human individuals. Profiling relied on immunoSEQ multiplex PCR, and the TCRdb table lists in-frame clones only, not all of them. The data contain approximately 700,000 clones, roughly 73% of them singletons. Sequencing was carried out using memory CD4+ T cells sorted from blood. Described subset: CD45RA-negative fraction. Receptors were obtained from a woman aged 30 to 39 in good health.

The chain uses TRBV18 and TRBJ2-3; 7 nucleotides align to TRBD2. With 0 bases clipped from V and 7 bases from J, the junction kept 10 bases outside the gene matches. The CDR3 consists of 16 residues. The V gene's germline CDR1 is KGHSH and CDR2 LQKENI. For the CDR3, the DNA is TGTGCCAGCTCACCACCGGGGGACTACCAAGGGAATACGCAGTATTTT. It codes for CASSPPGDYQGNTQYF.

The genes are TRBV28 and TRBJ1-5, with a tentative D call TRBD1 (5 bases). CDR3 length equals 15 residues. Germline V gene data show CDR1 as MDHEN and CDR2 as SYDVKM. V lost 7 bases, J lost 0 bases, and 13 bases lay in between. The CDR3 DNA sequence: TGTGCCAGCACCCCGGGGCACCATAGCAATCAGCCCCAGCATTTT. It encodes CASTPGHHSNQPQHF.

The chain uses TRBV27 and TRBJ2-1; 7 nucleotides align to TRBD2. V trimming: 4 bases; J trimming: 5 bases; junction bases outside the gene matches: 17. This CDR3 region has 18 residues. Germline V gives CDR1 MNHEY, CDR2 SMNVEV (reference sequence). The CDR3 nucleotides read TGTGCCAGCAGTTCGTATCCACCCCAGCGGGATCACCACAATGAGCAGTTCTTC. Residues: CASSSYPPQRDHHNEQFF.

As concerns this clone: Other DNA variants within this sample encode the same CDR3. This rearrangement joins TRBV2 to TRBJ1-2, with D perhaps matching TRBD1 (6 bases). Germline values: CDR1 SNHLY, CDR2 FYNNEI. Trimming stripped 6 bases from V and 2 bases from J, with 13 bases between. The CDR3 is 14 residues long. Here the CDR3 reads CASSERGTNYGYTF. CDR3 coding DNA: TGTGCCAGCAGCGAGAGGGGGACCAACTATGGCTACACCTTC. Supplemented by reference TRBV2 and TRBJ1-2, the full variable domain reads EPEVTQTPSHQVTQMGQEVILRCVPISNHLYFYWYRQILGQKVEFLVSFYNNEISEKSEIFDDQFSVERPDGSNFTLKIRSTKLEDSAMYFCASSERGTNYGYTFGSGTRLTVV.

V and J are TRBV6-6 and TRBJ1-5, with D perhaps matching TRBD1 (6 bases). CDR1 and CDR2 from the germline V gene are MNHNY and SVGAGI (reference sequence). V was cut by 6 bases and J by 5 bases, with 14 bases left in between. The CDR3 sequence is 14 residues long. CDR3 region: CASRNQGFDQPQHF. CDR3 bases: TGTGCCAGCAGAAACCAGGGGTTTGATCAGCCCCAGCATTTT.

The chain employs TRBV28 and TRBJ2-2, with 8 bases lining up with TRBD1. CDR1 is MDHEN and CDR2 is SYDVKM in the germline V gene. With 5 bases clipped from V and 1 base from J, the junction kept 6 bases outside the gene matches. The CDR3 has 16 amino acids. The CDR3 DNA is TGTGCCAGCAGTAAGAGGACAGGGTGGAACACCGGGGAGCTGTTTTTT. Translating gives CASSKRTGWNTGELFF.

The rearrangement joins TRBV28 to TRBJ2-3; 10 bases fit TRBD2. The junction had 7 bases not matched to a gene; V was cut back by 3 bases and J by 1 base. This CDR3 is 17 amino acids long. CDR1 and CDR2 from the germline V gene are MDHEN and SYDVKM. The CDR3 sequence: CASSFPSAGGGTDTQYF. The CDR3 region has the DNA TGTGCCAGCAGTTTCCCCTCAGCGGGAGGGGGCACAGATACGCAGTATTTT.

This clone was found a few times. Other DNA sequences in the sample encode the same CDR3. V gene TRBV10-2 combines with J gene TRBJ2-7; 7 bases fit TRBD1. The CDR3 spans 14 residues. V lost 6 bases and J lost 0; bases outside the gene matches: 5. Germline CDR1 WSHSY, CDR2 SAAADI. The chain's CDR3 is CASRRQGDSYEQYF. CDR3 sequence (DNA): TGCGCCAGCAGGAGACAGGGAGACTCCTACGAGCAGTACTTC.

This chain links TRBV19 with TRBJ2-2; D gene unclear. Germline V gene data show CDR1 as LNHDA and CDR2 as SQIVND (reference sequence). The CDR3 totals 15 residues. V lost 3 bases and J lost 0, with 8 bases in between. The DNA for the CDR3 is TGTGCCAGTAGTATGGACCGAACGAACACCGGGGAGCTGTTTTTT. Its translation: CASSMDRTNTGELFF.

The rearrangement joins TRBV6-6 to TRBJ2-1; 11 positions agree with TRBD2. Per the germline V gene, CDR1 is MNHNY and CDR2 is SVGAGI (reference sequence). This CDR3 is built from 16 residues. V was clipped by 0 bases and J by 8 bases; unmatched bases: 6. CDR3 DNA: TGTGCCAGCAGTTACTCCACTAGCGGGAGTGGAGATGAGCAGTTCTTC. It specifies CASSYSTSGSGDEQFF.

V and J are TRBV5-1 and TRBJ2-7; 11 nucleotides line up with TRBD1. J lost 2 bases, V lost 1 base, and 5 bases had no gene match. Germline CDR1 SGHRS, CDR2 YFSETQ. This CDR3 contains 16 residues. The CDR3 here is CASSLIGGQGAYEQYF. As DNA, the CDR3 is TGCGCCAGCAGCTTGATAGGGGGACAGGGGGCCTACGAGCAGTACTTC.

The chain uses TRBV5-1 and TRBJ2-1; D call uncertain. This CDR3 has 14 residues. The V gene lost 3 bases and the J gene lost 7 bases, with 14 bases spanning the gap. Germline CDR1 SGHRS, CDR2 YFSETQ. The CDR3 nucleotides are TGCGCCAGCAGCTCCCCTCATGTGGCAAATGAGCAGTTCTTC. Residues: CASSSPHVANEQFF.

In its sample, this clone was seen many times. Distinct nucleotide sequences in the sample also encode this CDR3. The chain joins TRBV5-1 to TRBJ2-2; tentatively, D is TRBD1 or TRBD2 (5 bases each). The germline gives CDR1 SGHRS, CDR2 YFSETQ. V was cut by 4 bases and J by 1 base, with 11 bases left in between. This CDR3 has 15 amino acids. The CDR3 DNA reads as TGCGCCAGCAGCCCCGGGACGGAGAACACCGGGGAGCTGTTTTTT. It is translated as CASSPGTENTGELFF.

Of note for this clone: Different DNA sequences within this sample yield the same CDR3. V is TRBV2 and J is TRBJ1-2, with a tentative D call TRBD1 (5 bases). This CDR3 contains 12 residues. Germline assignment: CDR1 SNHLY and CDR2 FYNNEI. V was trimmed by 4 bases and J by 5 bases, leaving 8 bases between them. As DNA, the CDR3 is TGTGCCAGCAGTGGCCAGGGATATGGCTACACCTTC. This sequence encodes CASSGQGYGYTF.

The rearrangement uses TRBV6-5 and TRBJ1-1; 7 bases fit TRBD1. V shed 8 bases, J shed 1 base, and the junction held 10 bases outside the gene matches. Germline assignment: CDR1 MNHEY and CDR2 SVGAGI. This CDR3 is built from 15 residues. CDR3 nucleotides: TGTGCCAGCTGTCGGAGCGGGACAGCGAACACTGAAGCTTTCTTT. It is translated as CASCRSGTANTEAFF.

This clone occurred a few times. The V gene is TRBV7-3, the J gene TRBJ2-3; D is unresolved. Germline lookup yields CDR1 SGHTA and CDR2 FQGTGA. V was pared by 2 bases and J by 6 bases, with 6 bases between. The CDR3 has 12 amino acids. The CDR3: CASSLAADTQYF. CDR3 bases: TGTGCCAGCAGCTTAGCGGCGGATACGCAGTATTTT.

This clone was seen a handful of times. This chain connects TRBV19 to TRBJ2-2, with D perhaps TRBD1 (6 bases). CDR1 and CDR2 (germline): LNHDA, SQIVND (reference sequence). This CDR3 is built from 14 residues. Trimming took 3 bases from V and 9 from J, leaving 14 bases between them. This CDR3 is CASSISGARRELFF. CDR3 bases: TGTGCCAGTAGTATTTCAGGGGCCAGAAGGGAGCTGTTTTTT.

This clone was seen a handful of times. This chain connects TRBV9 to TRBJ1-4, with TRBD1 matching over 7 bases. Germline CDR1 SGDLS, CDR2 YYNGEE. Trimming removed 4 bases from V and 4 bases from J; junction bases left unmatched: 4. The CDR3 has 14 amino acids. The CDR3 bases are TGTGCCAGCAGCACCAGGGGGAATAATGAAAAACTGTTTTTT. It encodes CASSTRGNNEKLFF.

This chain uses TRBV27 with TRBJ2-2, with 14 positions matching TRBD2. J gave up 4 bases and V 7 bases, and 5 bases lay outside the gene matches. The CDR3 extends over 16 amino acids. Germline V lookup: CDR1 MNHEY, CDR2 SMNVEV (reference sequence). In DNA form, the CDR3 reads TGTGCCAGCAAGACTAGCGGGAGGGCCAGCACCGGGGAGCTGTTTTTT. Protein: CASKTSGRASTGELFF.

The chain employs TRBV7-9 and TRBJ2-1; no definite D call. Deletions cut 5 bases from V and 7 bases from J, with 9 bases between. The CDR3 is 12 amino acids. Germline CDR1 reads SEHNR; CDR2 reads FQNEAQ (reference sequence). CDR3 sequence reads: CASSLEWNEQFF. The CDR3 nucleotides read TGTGCCAGCAGCCTAGAGTGGAATGAGCAGTTCTTC. The whole variable domain, filled in from reference TRBV7-9 and TRBJ2-1, reads DTGVSQNPRHKITKRGQNVTFRCDPISEHNRLYWYRQTLGQGPEFLTYFQNEAQLEKSRLLSDRFSAERPKGSFSTLEIQRTEQGDSAMYLCASSLEWNEQFFGPGTRLTVL.

The chain employs TRBV5-4 and TRBJ2-3; the D gene could be TRBD1 or TRBD2 (5 bases each). CDR3 length equals 15 residues. The V gene's germline CDR1 is SGHNT and CDR2 YYREEE (reference sequence). With 6 bases removed from V and 0 bases from J, the gap between germline ends came to 14 bases. The CDR3 reads CASTLGVISTDTQYF. CDR3 coding DNA: TGTGCCAGCACCCTGGGGGTAATTAGCACAGATACGCAGTATTTT.

The chain joins TRBV25-1 to TRBJ2-3, with TRBD1 matching over 10 bases. In germline, CDR1 is MGHDK, CDR2 SYGVNS. After removal of 2 bases from V and 5 bases from J, the junction contained 4 bases not matched to a gene. The CDR3 is 15 residues long. The DNA of the CDR3 is TGTGCCAGCAGTGAAGGGGGGACAGGGGAAGATACGCAGTATTTT. Amino acids: CASSEGGTGEDTQYF.